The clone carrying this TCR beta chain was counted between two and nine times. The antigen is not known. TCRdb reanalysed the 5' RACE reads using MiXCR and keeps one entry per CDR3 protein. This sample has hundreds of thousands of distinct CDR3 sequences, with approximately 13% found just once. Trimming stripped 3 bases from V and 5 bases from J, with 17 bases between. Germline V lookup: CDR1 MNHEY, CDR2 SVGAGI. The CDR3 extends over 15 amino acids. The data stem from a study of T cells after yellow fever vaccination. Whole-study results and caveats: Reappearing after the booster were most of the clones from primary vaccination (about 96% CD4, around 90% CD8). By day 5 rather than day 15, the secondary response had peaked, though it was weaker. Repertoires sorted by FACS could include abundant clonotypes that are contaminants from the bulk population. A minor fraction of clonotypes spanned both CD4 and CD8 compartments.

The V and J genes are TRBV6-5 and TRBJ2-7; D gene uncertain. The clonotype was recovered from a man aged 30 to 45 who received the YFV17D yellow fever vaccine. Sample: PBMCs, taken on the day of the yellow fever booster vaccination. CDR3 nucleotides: TGTGCCAGCAGTTATTTCACAGCCCCGTCCCACGAGCAGTACTTC. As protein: CASSYFTAPSHEQYF.